The entry that follows covers one TCR beta chain sequence. The sample belongs to a study of blood T cell repertoires in COVID-19. Original data processing: Reference gene primer amplification yielded estimated nucleated cell counts. Assay: immunoSEQ multiplex PCR; the TCRdb copy retains only in-frame clones and omits some. D and trimming were read from the DNA, whereas the V and J calls and clone size are those reported in that table. The sample holds roughly 450,000 clones, 90% seen once. Sample: PBMCs or T cells enriched from blood (not recorded which). This receptor was taken from a man aged 18 to 29 who had recovered from COVID-19.

DNA of the CDR3: TGTGCCAGCAGCTTAGGGCCAGGCTATGGCTACACCTTC. As protein: CASSLGPGYGYTF. The genes are TRBV13 and TRBJ1-2; the D is unclear. Germline V gene sequence: CDR1 PRHDT, CDR2 FYEKMQ (reference sequence). This CDR3 is 13 amino acids long. Trimming cost V 0 bases and J 4 bases, with 6 bases left between them.